What follows describes a single T cell receptor beta chain. Antigen unknown. The germline V gene encodes CDR1 SGHTA and CDR2 FQGNSA. V gave up 8 bases and J gave up 0 bases, with 23 bases separating them. CDR3 length: 18 residues. An input of about 0.5 to 1 ug of RNA was subjected to reverse transcription using random hexamers. Across 54 Vbeta and 13 Jbeta, TCR beta CDR3 was amplified with immunoSEQ multiplex PCR. TCRdb analysed the immunoSEQ multiplex PCR reads with MiXCR anew, one entry per CDR3 protein. Here the sample spans roughly 200,000 distinct CDR3 sequences, about 95% being singletons. The data originate from a study of CD8 T cells in Susac syndrome. CD8+ and CD4+ blood T cells underwent TCR beta sequencing. TEMRA cells were enriched by FACS, and CD4+ and CD8+ T cells were negatively isolated. Findings and limits, study-wide: It was acknowledged in the study that its TCR sequencing and HLA analysis involved a relatively small number of individuals.

This sequence originates from a human donor in good health. The sequenced sample consisted of CD4+ T cells from PBMCs. This sequence joins TRBV7-2 and TRBJ2-1, with D maybe TRBD1 (5 bases). The CDR3 DNA follows: TGTGCCAGCCTCCCCAACCCCGGCAGGGCGATCTCCTACAATGAGCAGTTCTTC. Its translation is CASLPNPGRAISYNEQFF.